This TCR beta chain was sequenced during a study of cytomegalovirus exposure and HLA in healthy donors (dated by TCRdb to between 2016 and 2019). General notes on the study: An earlier analysis of several hundred of the donors reported 276 Gb of sequence data and roughly 120 million unique TCR beta sequences obtained from about 170 million T cells. About 300 gigabases of sequencing data and approximately 84 million unique TCR sequences were included in an early release covering over 600 HLA-typed donors. Among the roughly 410 genotyped donors, around 79% belonged to the genetic ancestry cluster associated with self-reported Caucasian donors. The study aimed to test whether cataloging public T cell receptors could reveal signatures of past pathogen exposure. Using immunosequencing, the study profiled T cell repertoires from 550 to 750 subjects and related those repertoires to cytomegalovirus serostatus. A separate validation cohort of roughly 110 different subjects was used in addition to the roughly 620-subject first cohort. To predict cytomegalovirus infection status, the study combined high-throughput TCR immunosequencing, statistical association of individual TCRs with disease status, and machine learning. To study patterns of TCR occurrence, a later analysis re-analyzed previously published TCR beta repertoires from 666 donors and added high-resolution HLA genotyping. The later analysis used no new phenotypic data to find candidate immune exposures, relying instead on TCR beta sequences and their occurrence across donors. An earlier analysis of 587 of the donors used high-throughput TCR beta sequencing to judge whether each TCR beta V gene segment behaved as functional or pseudogenic. Donor age, sex, ethnicity and CMV serostatus were compiled alongside the repertoire data. A later genetic analysis used genome-wide SNP genotypes for about 60% of the roughly 670 donors, treating that subset as a discovery cohort. All discovery cohort repertoires had been generated using a single sequencing platform. Class I and class II HLA loci were covered by the typing at four-digit resolution. The number of donors typed differed by locus, with 629-630 for A, B, C, DRB1 and DQB1, more than 500 for DQA1, approximately 580 for DPA1, and around 450 for DPB1. A handful of DR-DQ haplotypes were treated as single units for association and clustering because of strong linkage in the cohort. Across around 400 genotyped donors of the cohort, an average of roughly 250,000 unique TCR beta nucleotide sequences per donor were sequenced, and 15% to 20% of those sequences were non-productive. Broad study findings and their caveats: A further reported finding was that TCR beta sequences accurately predicted the HLA-A and HLA-B alleles for most subjects in the first cohort. In vitro tests confirmed that a few of the cytomegalovirus-associated TCR beta chains recognize cytomegalovirus antigens. Across donors, most TCR sequences were observed very rarely, whereas some public TCRs were present in many individuals. In a later analysis, HLA-associated TCR beta chains showed more clonal expansion and lower generation probabilities than non-associated chains that were equally common. The classifier was reported to diagnose cytomegalovirus status with high specificity and sensitivity in both the original cohort and the validation cohort. Correlated functional status among segregating V segments might reflect linkage disequilibrium, but an unknown experimental factor could not be ruled out. When HLA alleles, especially DR and DQ, strongly co-occurred, attributing TCR associations to individual alleles was difficult. In a later analysis, TCR association rates were found to vary across HLA loci, with the most associated TCRs seen for DRB1 alleles and the fewest for HLA-C alleles. In an earlier analysis of some 500 of the donors, most TCR beta V segments appeared in productive rearrangements about 87% or about 30% of the time, broadly matching IMGT annotations. Immune exposure information for the cohort was limited to CMV serostatus. In a later genetic analysis, fewer N-insertions in productive TCRs were reported among donors in an Asian-associated ancestry cluster than the roughly 700-donor mean. Because counts were too low, some 17 rarely observed V segments, including chromosome 9 orphons, were excluded from the earlier analysis of 587 of the donors. Presence/absence analyses assumed roughly uniform sequencing depth across donors, an assumption that may not hold. In a later analysis, several top co-occurrence clusters were reported to appear linked to parvovirus B19, influenza, CMV and Epstein-Barr virus. A cluster of highly shared sequence variants was judged likely to be a technical artifact of the sequencing pipeline. Because HLA typing was unavailable for some donors at each locus, only the typed subset was used in association tests. In a later analysis, about 16,000 TCR beta sequences were associated with specific HLA alleles at a false discovery rate of 0.05. This cohort had only TCR beta chains sequenced, and the lack of alpha or paired-chain data limited which features could be detected. The 87-base-pair reads could not distinguish some IMGT-functional V segments, including TRBV6-2 and TRBV6-3, so those segments were excluded. It was suggested by the authors that the approach could potentially be generalized to other disease states and immunological phenotypes. A later genetic analysis associated a missense DCLRE1C variant with V-gene and J-gene trimming of TCR beta chains, and an independent cohort replicated the association. The study gave a list of under 200 TCR beta chains associated with cytomegalovirus. A later analysis found that most CMV-associated TCR beta chains appeared HLA-restricted, with HLA associations seemingly driven largely by CMV exposure.

The cohort was made up of under 800 healthy bone marrow donors. Cohort members were all nominally healthy when sampled, although unrecorded immune exposures were likely present. The donor tested CMV seronegative and was one of the 352 seronegative cohort members. A peripheral blood sample was provided by each donor, and peripheral blood mononuclear cells were used for TCR beta sequencing. Genomic DNA was extracted from the blood cell samples with the Qiagen DNeasy Blood Extraction Kit. Details on this clone: Its antigen is currently not known. There are no base qualities to consult, and no much larger clone falls within one base.

From the cysteine through the phenylalanine, the CDR3 covers 17 amino acids. Of all the DNA, just the CDR3 is kept, 51 bases in frame from base 1. According to the germline V gene (reference sequence), CDR1 reads LNHDA and CDR2 reads SQIVND. V and J are truncated by 6 bases and 5 bases respectively, leaving an intervening sequence of 20 bases. The method was the immunoSEQ multiplex PCR assay. A mixture of 60 forward primers for TCR Vbeta segments and 13 reverse primers for TCR Jbeta segments was used in the multiplex PCR. The CDR3 region of rearranged TCR beta genes was amplified from genomic DNA by a multiplex PCR assay. The amplified TCR beta libraries were sequenced on the Illumina HiSeq System as 87-base-pair reads. Turning to the authors' computational methods: A later analysis tallied roughly 80 million unique TCR beta chains across the 550 to 850 repertoires, and about 12 million of those chains were shared by two or more donors. A nearest-neighbor algorithm error-corrected the raw reads and collapsed the reads into unique sequences, merging closely related sequences to remove PCR and sequencing errors. Alignment of CDR3 sequences to IMGT reference sequences was used to assign V, D and J gene segments. For a sequence to be retained, a match of at least six nucleotides was required to both a V gene segment and a J gene segment. A rearrangement was called productive if the CDR3 had no stop codons and remained in frame with V and J, and every other rearrangement was called non-productive. Following IMGT convention, CDR3 was defined as the stretch from the second conserved V-encoded cysteine to the conserved J-encoded phenylalanine. Sequences without an unambiguous match to a single V gene segment were excluded from the earlier analysis of about 640 of the donors. An earlier analysis of 550 to 650 of the donors classified V segments as functional when productive rearrangements were above 56.7% and as segregating when the standard deviation between donors was above 5%. A statistical classification framework was developed to diagnose cytomegalovirus status using the catalog of TCR beta chain sequences. In a later analysis, TCR nucleotide sequences were compared against IMGT/GENE-DB human TR gene sequences so that V and J genes could be assigned. A later analysis assigned CDR3 sequences and most-parsimonious VDJ recombination scenarios with the TCRdist pipeline. In a later analysis, every TCR beta chain was defined by the combination of its CDR3 amino acid sequence and its V-gene family, and reads without a unique V-gene family were dropped. To address suspected cross-contamination and a sequencing artifact, a later analysis removed over 500 highly shared, low-generation-probability nucleotide sequences. For each public chain, a later analysis derived a clonal expansion index from normalized ranks of inferred template counts within each repertoire. A later analysis computed generation probabilities with a VDJ recombination model fitted to out-of-frame rearrangements, and checked the results against IGoR. In a later analysis, hypergeometric tests were used to score TCR-TCR, TCR-HLA and TCR-CMV co-occurrence, with a repertoire-size bias correction applied to TCR pairs. False discovery rates were estimated in a later analysis by permuting HLA or CMV assignments 20 times. A later analysis grouped co-occurring TCRs with DBSCAN, adding TCRdist sequence similarity when clustering within HLA-allele-positive subsets. For co-occurrence clustering, repertoires with fewer than 30,000 or more than 120,000 public chains were excluded, along with roughly five repertoires with anomalous nucleotide sharing. Imported from immuneACCESS, the table was reduced by TCRdb to in-frame sequences with V and J called. These copies leave out some clones; in studies compared against another copy, an unresolved V gene accounts for under half, and the cause of the remainder is not known. V and J calls and clone size are those listed in that table; D and trimming were worked out from the DNA. The sample includes about 200,000 clones, with 80% to 85% observed a single time. The ten largest clones take up roughly 0.7% of the sample.

Sample: PBMCs. This clonotype was sampled from a boy younger than 10 in good health and CMV-seronegative. The rearrangement joined TRBV19 to TRBJ1-6; the D gene is perhaps TRBD1, on 5 matching bases. The sequenced DNA: TGTGCCAGTAGACCGACAGACATCCTAACTAATAATTCACCCCTCCACTTT. It encodes CASRPTDILTNNSPLHF. Outside the CDR3, residues come from the reference TRBV19 and TRBJ1-6 proteins, so the full variable domain is: DGGITQSPKYLFRKEGQNVTLSCEQNLNHDAMYWYRQDPGQGLRLIYYSQIVNDFQKGDIAEGYSVSREKKESFPLTVTSAQKNPTAFYLCASRPTDILTNNSPLHFGNGTRLTVT.